The 2 T cell receptor beta chains listed next were all sequenced from one sample in a study of radiation and T cells in renal cell carcinoma. Only in-frame clones appear in the TCRdb table, and some are missing; sequencing was by immunoSEQ multiplex PCR. The sample holds 5,000 or so clones; roughly three fifths are singletons and the top ten take around half. Specified treatment: 15 Gy SBRT to primary tumor, nephrectomy 4 weeks later. Sequenced here: tumor tissue, sampled from a patient whose treatment included radiotherapy and nephrectomy. The origin of the receptors is a man between 60 and 75 years old with renal cell carcinoma.

This clone was found a few times. The genes are TRBV6-1 and TRBJ1-1; no reliable D call. The germline CDR1 and CDR2 sequences are MNHNS and SASEGT. This CDR3 spans 12 amino acids. The V end lost 8 bases, the J end lost 8 bases, and 15 bases lay between the germline ends. The CDR3 spells CASLGLGREAFF. The CDR3 DNA follows: TGTGCCAGCCTTGGTCTGGGGAGGGAAGCTTTCTTT.

The chain is built from TRBV7-9 and TRBJ1-3; the match to TRBD1 covers 10 bases. Germline CDR1 SEHNR, CDR2 FQNEAQ (reference sequence). V shed 2 bases and J 4 bases; nucleotides not matched to a gene: 8. CDR3 length: 17 residues. CDR3: CASSLKGGTGAGNTIYF. As DNA, the CDR3 is TGTGCCAGCAGCTTAAAAGGCGGGACAGGGGCAGGAAACACCATATATTTT.